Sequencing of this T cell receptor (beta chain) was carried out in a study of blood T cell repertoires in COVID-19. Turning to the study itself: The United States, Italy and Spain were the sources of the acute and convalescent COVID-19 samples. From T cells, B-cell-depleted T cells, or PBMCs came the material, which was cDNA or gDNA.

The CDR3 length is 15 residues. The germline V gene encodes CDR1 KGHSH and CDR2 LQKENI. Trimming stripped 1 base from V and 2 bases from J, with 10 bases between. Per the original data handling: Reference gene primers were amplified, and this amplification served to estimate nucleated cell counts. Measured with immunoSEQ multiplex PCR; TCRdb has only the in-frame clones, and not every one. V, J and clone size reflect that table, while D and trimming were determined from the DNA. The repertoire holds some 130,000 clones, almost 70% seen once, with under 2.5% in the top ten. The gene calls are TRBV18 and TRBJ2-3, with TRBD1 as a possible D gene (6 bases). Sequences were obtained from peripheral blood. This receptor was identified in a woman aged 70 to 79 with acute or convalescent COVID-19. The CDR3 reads CASSPLQGTTDTQYF. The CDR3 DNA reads TGTGCCAGCTCACCACTTCAGGGGACCACAGATACGCAGTATTTT.